Listed below are T cell receptor beta chains from one sample, sequenced in a study of T cell repertoires in cytomegalovirus infection. The antigens of these receptors remain unknown. TCRdb called the reads again in MiXCR, with one record for every CDR3 protein. The sample lists some 800,000 distinct CDR3 sequences; roughly 33% were seen once. The source material was cultured CD8+ T cells from PBMCs, sampled from culture after CMV antigen stimulation. The receptors stem from a human donor in good health (CMV status not recorded). Some clones in this sample may be carry-over from other donors' samples. The CDR3 runs from the conserved cysteine through the conserved F or W. The D gene is left open where the match is weak. Expanded clones get a size class; other rows say once, few or many, or leave the size out.

j_call | v_call | d_call | clone_size | cdr3_nt | cdr3_aa
TRBJ2-2 | TRBV3-1 | NA | once | TGTGCCAGCAGCCAAGGCTCGTCCGGGGGCCCGAACACCGGGGAGCTGTTTTTT | CASSQGSSGGPNTGELFF
TRBJ2-1 | TRBV7-6 | TRBD2 | few | TGTGCCAGCAGCTTCCTAGCGGGGGGGCCTAACTCCTACAATGAGCAGTTCTTC | CASSFLAGGPNSYNEQFF
TRBJ1-4 | TRBV27 | NA | NA | TGTGCCAGCAGTTTGGGGCAGGTTAATGAAAAACTGTTTTTT | CASSLGQVNEKLFF
TRBJ2-1 | TRBV7-8 | NA | once | TGTGTCAGCAGCCCCCCGACAGTGTACAATGAGCAGTTCTTC | CVSSPPTVYNEQFF
TRBJ2-7 | TRBV6-4 | NA | NA | TGTGCCAGCACCCACACGCCCGGGCACGAGCAGTACTTC | CASTHTPGHEQYF
TRBJ2-3 | TRBV7-9 | NA | few | TGTGCCAGCAGCTCGGGACATCGCACAGATACGCAGTATTTT | CASSSGHRTDTQYF
TRBJ1-2 | TRBV7-4 | TRBD1 | NA | TGTGCCAGCAGCTTAGCTCTTCTCGGGACAGGGTTTCACTATGGCTACACCTTC | CASSLALLGTGFHYGYTF
TRBJ1-1 | TRBV4-2 | TRBD1 | NA | TGTGCCAGCAGCCAAGGGGTACTCAGGACAGGGACGAGTTTGTCGGGAACTGAAGCTTTCTTT | CASSQGVLRTGTSLSGTEAFF
TRBJ1-1 | TRBV7-8 | NA | many | TGTGCCAGCAGCTTGGGGCCCGACAGTCCTGGCAACACTGAAGCTTTCTTT | CASSLGPDSPGNTEAFF
TRBJ1-6 | TRBV19 | NA | few | TGTGCCAGTAGTCCCAACAGGGATTCACCCCTCCACTTT | CASSPNRDSPLHF
TRBJ1-1 | TRBV12-3/TRBV12-4 | NA | NA | TGTGCCAGCACCGGTGATGGGGGGGCGGGCACTGAAGCTTTCTTT | CASTGDGGAGTEAFF
TRBJ1-4 | TRBV7-8 | NA | NA | TGTGCCAGCAGCTTAGTAGGCAGCTCTAATGAAAAACTGTTTTTT | CASSLVGSSNEKLFF
TRBJ2-7 | TRBV15 | NA | few | TGTGCCACCAGCAGAGTACACACAGGGCCTGATAACGAGCAGTACTTC | CATSRVHTGPDNEQYF
TRBJ2-5 | TRBV14 | NA | NA | TGTGCCAGCAGCCAAGGCCTACTAGTCCCAAGTGAGACCCAGTACTTC | CASSQGLLVPSETQYF
TRBJ2-1 | TRBV7-2 | TRBD1 | NA | TGTGTCAGCAGCGACCGGGACAGGGGCTACAATGAGCAGTTCTTC | CVSSDRDRGYNEQFF
TRBJ1-2 | TRBV9 | NA | NA | TGTGCCAGCAGCGTAATCACCAAATTCGGCTATGGCTACACCTTC | CASSVITKFGYGYTF
TRBJ1-1 | TRBV20-1 | TRBD1 | few | TGCAGTGCTAGGCCAGACAGGGGGCTTACTGAAGCTTTCTTT | CSARPDRGLTEAFF
TRBJ1-2 | TRBV20-1 | TRBD1 | NA | TGCAGTGCCCCGCGGACAGGGGTGGGGTATGGCTACACCTTC | CSAPRTGVGYGYTF
TRBJ1-6 | TRBV6-6 | NA | NA | TGTGCCAGCGGTTACTCTTCGCCTTGGAATTCACCCCTCCACTTT | CASGYSSPWNSPLHF
TRBJ2-1 | TRBV27 | NA | few | TGTGCCAGCAGTGACGGGACAATATCGATCAATGAGCAGTTCTTC | CASSDGTISINEQFF
TRBJ1-4 | TRBV7-9 | NA | many | TGTGCCAGCAGCCCGGCTGGTCGGGGGCTTGGGGAAAAACTGTTTTTT | CASSPAGRGLGEKLFF
TRBJ2-7 | TRBV12-3/TRBV12-4 | TRBD1 | NA | TGTGCCAGCACCTCGAAGGGCCGGGACAGGGCGACATCGTCCCCCTACGAGCAGTACTTC | CASTSKGRDRATSSPYEQYF
TRBJ2-1 | TRBV6-6 | TRBD2 | NA | TGTGCCAGCCTTACGACGACTAGCGGGGGGCTAACCCCCTACAATGAGCAGTTCTTC | CASLTTTSGGLTPYNEQFF
TRBJ2-3 | TRBV7-6 | TRBD2 | NA | TGTGCCAGCAGTTCAACCTTCGATCGAGCGGGGGGGCCCACAGATACGCAGTATTTT | CASSSTFDRAGGPTDTQYF
TRBJ1-1 | TRBV7-8 | TRBD1 | many | TGTGCCAGCAGCTTCCGGGCAGGGACAGCGGAGGGGACTGAAGCTTTCTTT | CASSFRAGTAEGTEAFF
TRBJ1-6 | TRBV7-2 | NA | many | TGTGCCAGCAGCTTAGGGAGTAGGGGTAATCGGGAAAATTCACCCCTCCACTTT | CASSLGSRGNRENSPLHF
TRBJ1-2 | TRBV4-1 | NA | NA | TGCGCCAGCAGCCAAGGTAGCAACGGCTACACCTTC | CASSQGSNGYTF
TRBJ2-1 | TRBV5-4 | TRBD2 | NA | TGTGCCAGCAGCTTGAAGGGACTAGCATTTGAGCAGTTCTTC | CASSLKGLAFEQFF
TRBJ2-7 | TRBV6-1 | NA | NA | TGTGCCAGCAACCCCGGACATAGCGAGCAGTACTTC | CASNPGHSEQYF
TRBJ1-1 | TRBV25-1 | NA | few | TGTGCCAGCAGTGTGCAGGGAATAACTGAAGCTTTCTTT | CASSVQGITEAFF
TRBJ2-1 | TRBV5-5 | TRBD2 | once | TGTGCCAGCAGCTTGTCATCTAGCGGGGGAGCCTACAATGAGCAGTTCTTC | CASSLSSSGGAYNEQFF
TRBJ2-7 | TRBV20-1 | NA | NA | TGCAGTGCTGGCCGGGGGCAGGGGGTTTCCTACGAGCAGTACTTC | CSAGRGQGVSYEQYF
TRBJ2-1 | TRBV4-3 | NA | many | TGCGCCAGCAGCCAAGGGATAAATGAGCAGTTCTTC | CASSQGINEQFF
TRBJ1-3 | TRBV29-1 | NA | NA | TGCAGCGTTGTATTAGGGCTCGGAGCTGGAAACACCATATATTTT | CSVVLGLGAGNTIYF
TRBJ2-2 | TRBV27 | TRBD2 | NA | TGTGCCAGCATTAGGGTAGCGGGTCGGGAGACCGGGGAGCTGTTTTTT | CASIRVAGRETGELFF